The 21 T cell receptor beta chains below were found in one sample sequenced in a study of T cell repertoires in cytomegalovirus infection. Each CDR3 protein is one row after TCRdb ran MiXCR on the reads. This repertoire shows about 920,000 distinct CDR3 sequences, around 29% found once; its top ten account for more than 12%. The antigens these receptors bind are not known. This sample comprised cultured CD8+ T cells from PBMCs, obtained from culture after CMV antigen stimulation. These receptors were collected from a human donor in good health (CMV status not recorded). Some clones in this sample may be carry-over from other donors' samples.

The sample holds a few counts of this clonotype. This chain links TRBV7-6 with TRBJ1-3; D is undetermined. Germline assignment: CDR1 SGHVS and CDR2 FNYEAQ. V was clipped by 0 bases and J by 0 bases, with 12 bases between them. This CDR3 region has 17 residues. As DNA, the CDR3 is TGTGCCAGCAGCTTAGCGCGTTTCGCTAGCTCTGGAAACACCATATATTTT. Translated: CASSLARFASSGNTIYF. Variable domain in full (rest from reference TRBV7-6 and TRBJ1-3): GAGVSQSPRYKVTKRGQDVALRCDPISGHVSLYWYRQALGQGPEFLTYFNYEAQQDKSGLPNDRFSAERPEGSISTLTIQRTEQRDSAMYRCASSLARFASSGNTIYFGEGSWLTVV.

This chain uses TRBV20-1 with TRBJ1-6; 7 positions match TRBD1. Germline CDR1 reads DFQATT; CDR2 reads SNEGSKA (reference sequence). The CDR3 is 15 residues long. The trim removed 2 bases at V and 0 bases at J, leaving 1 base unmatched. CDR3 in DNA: TGCAGTGCTAGACAGGGGGACTCCTATAATTCACCCCTCCACTTT. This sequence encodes CSARQGDSYNSPLHF.

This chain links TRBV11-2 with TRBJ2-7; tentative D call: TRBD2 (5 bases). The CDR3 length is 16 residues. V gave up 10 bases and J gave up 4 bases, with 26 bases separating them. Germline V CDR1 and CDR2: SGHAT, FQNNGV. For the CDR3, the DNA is TGTGCCATCAGTACGCCGGCAGAGGGTGTTAATTACGAGCAGTACGTC. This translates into CAISTPAEGVNYEQYV.

CDR3: CASSDLVYYNSPLHF. The CDR3 bases are TGTGCCAGCAGTGATCTGGTTTACTATAATTCACCCCTCCACTTT. The rearrangement joins TRBV6-1 to TRBJ1-6; D is unclear. The V gene's germline CDR1 is MNHNS and CDR2 SASEGT. The CDR3 is 15 amino acids. Between the trimmed V and J ends, which lost 3 bases and 3 bases, there was a span of 9 bases.

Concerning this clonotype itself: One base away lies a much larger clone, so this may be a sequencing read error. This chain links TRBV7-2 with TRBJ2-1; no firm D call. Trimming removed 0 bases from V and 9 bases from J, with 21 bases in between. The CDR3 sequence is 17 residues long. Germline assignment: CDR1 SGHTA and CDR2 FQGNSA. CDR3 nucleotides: TGTGCCAGCAGCTTAGCCCTTCCAGGTCAACCCAGCACTGAGCAGTTCTTC. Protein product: CASSLALPGQPSTEQFF.

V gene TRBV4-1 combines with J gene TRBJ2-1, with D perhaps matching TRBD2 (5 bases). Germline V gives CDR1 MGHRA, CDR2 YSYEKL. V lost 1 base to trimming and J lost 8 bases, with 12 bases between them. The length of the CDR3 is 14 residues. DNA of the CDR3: TGCGCCAGCAGCCAAGGTTACGGGGTTGATGAGCAGTTCTTC. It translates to CASSQGYGVDEQFF.

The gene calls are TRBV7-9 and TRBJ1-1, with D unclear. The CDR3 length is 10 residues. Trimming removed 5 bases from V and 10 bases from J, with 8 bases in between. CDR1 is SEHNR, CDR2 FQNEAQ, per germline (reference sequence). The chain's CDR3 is CASSQGGAFF. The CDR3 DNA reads TGTGCCAGCAGCCAAGGAGGAGCTTTCTTT.

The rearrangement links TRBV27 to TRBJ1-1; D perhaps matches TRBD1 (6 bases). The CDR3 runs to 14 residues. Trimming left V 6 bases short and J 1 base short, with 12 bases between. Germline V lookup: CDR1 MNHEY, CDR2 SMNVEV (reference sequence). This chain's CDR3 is CASRVRDKNTEAFF. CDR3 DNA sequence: TGTGCCAGCAGGGTCCGGGACAAGAACACTGAAGCTTTCTTT.

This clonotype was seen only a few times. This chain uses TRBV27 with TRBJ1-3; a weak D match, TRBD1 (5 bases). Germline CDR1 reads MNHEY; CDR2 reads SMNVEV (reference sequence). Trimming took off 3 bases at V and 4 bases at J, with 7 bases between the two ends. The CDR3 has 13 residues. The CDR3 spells CASSFQGGNTIYF. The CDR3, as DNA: TGTGCCAGCAGTTTCCAGGGAGGAAACACCATATATTTT.

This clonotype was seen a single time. CDR3 bases: TGTGCCAGCAGAGAGACCGGGACTCGCGAGTATAGTGAGCAGTTCTTC. Protein: CASRETGTREYSEQFF. The chain employs TRBV7-9 and TRBJ2-1, with D maybe TRBD2 (6 bases). This CDR3 is built from 16 residues. The germline gives CDR1 SEHNR, CDR2 FQNEAQ (reference sequence). V was clipped by 6 bases and J by 9 bases, with 24 bases between them.

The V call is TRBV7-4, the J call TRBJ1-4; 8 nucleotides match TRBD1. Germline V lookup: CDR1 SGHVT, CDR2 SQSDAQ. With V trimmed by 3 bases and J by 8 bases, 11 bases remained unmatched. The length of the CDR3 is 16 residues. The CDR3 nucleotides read TGTGCCAGCAGCTTGACGTCGGACAGGGACAGAGAAAAACTGTTTTTT. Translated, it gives CASSLTSDRDREKLFF.

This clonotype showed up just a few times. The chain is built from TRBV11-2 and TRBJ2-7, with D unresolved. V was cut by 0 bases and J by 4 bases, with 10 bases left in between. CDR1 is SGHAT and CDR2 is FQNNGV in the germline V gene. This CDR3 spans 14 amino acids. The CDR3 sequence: CASSLDLRLYEQYV. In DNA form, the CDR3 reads TGTGCCAGCAGCTTAGATCTGAGGCTTTACGAGCAGTACGTC.

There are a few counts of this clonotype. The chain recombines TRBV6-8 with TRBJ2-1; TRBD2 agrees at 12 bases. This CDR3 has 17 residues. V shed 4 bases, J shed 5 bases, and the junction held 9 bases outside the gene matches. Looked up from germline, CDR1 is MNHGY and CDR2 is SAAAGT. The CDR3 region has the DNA TGTGCCAGCAGTTCAAGTGCCAGACTAGCGGGGGACAATGAGCAGTTCTTC. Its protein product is CASSSSARLAGDNEQFF.

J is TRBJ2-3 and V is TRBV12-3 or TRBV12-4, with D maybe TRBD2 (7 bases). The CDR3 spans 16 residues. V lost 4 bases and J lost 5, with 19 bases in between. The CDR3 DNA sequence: TGTGCCAGCAGTTCCCCCTGGGGGGGGGCCGGAGATACGCAGTATTTT. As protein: CASSSPWGGAGDTQYF.

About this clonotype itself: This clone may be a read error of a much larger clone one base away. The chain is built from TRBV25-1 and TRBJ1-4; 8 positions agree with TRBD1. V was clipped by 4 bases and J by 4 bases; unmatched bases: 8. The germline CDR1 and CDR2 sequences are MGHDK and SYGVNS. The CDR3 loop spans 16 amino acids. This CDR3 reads CASSGSDRGFNEKLFF. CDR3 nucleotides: TGTGCCAGCAGTGGATCCGACAGGGGTTTTAATGAAAAACTGTTTTTT.

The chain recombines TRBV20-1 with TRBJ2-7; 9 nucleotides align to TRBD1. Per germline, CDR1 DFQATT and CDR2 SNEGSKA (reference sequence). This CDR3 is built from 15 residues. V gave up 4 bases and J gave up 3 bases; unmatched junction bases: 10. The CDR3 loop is CSAKAPGQGVYEQYV. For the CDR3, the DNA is TGCAGTGCTAAGGCGCCGGGACAGGGAGTCTACGAGCAGTACGTC.

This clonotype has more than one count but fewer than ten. Here the CDR3 DNA reads TGTGCCACCAGAGACAGGGACAACACCGGGGAGCTGTTTTTT. It yields the protein CATRDRDNTGELFF. The V call is TRBV24-1, the J call TRBJ2-2; 7 bases match TRBD1. From germline, CDR1 is KGHDR and CDR2 SFDVKD. Trimming removed 7 bases from V and 2 bases from J; junction bases left unmatched: 3. The CDR3 is 14 residues long.

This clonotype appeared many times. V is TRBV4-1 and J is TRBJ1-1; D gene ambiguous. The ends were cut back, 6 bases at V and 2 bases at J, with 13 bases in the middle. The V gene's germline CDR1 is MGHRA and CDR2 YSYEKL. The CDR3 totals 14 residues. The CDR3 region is CASRPSLGNTEAFF. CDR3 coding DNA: TGCGCCAGCAGGCCGAGCTTGGGCAACACTGAAGCTTTCTTT.

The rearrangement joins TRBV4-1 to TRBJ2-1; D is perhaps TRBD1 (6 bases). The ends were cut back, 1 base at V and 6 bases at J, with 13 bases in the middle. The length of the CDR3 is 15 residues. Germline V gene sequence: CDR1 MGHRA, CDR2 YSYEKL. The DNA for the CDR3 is TGCGCCAGCAGCCAAGGGCCGCAGGGGCCCAATGAGCAGTTCTTC. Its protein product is CASSQGPQGPNEQFF.

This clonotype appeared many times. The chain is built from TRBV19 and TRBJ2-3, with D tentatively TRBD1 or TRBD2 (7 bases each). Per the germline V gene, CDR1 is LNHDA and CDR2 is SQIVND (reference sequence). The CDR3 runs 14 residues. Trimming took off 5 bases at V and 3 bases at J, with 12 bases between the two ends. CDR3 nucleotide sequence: TGTGCCAGTAGTCCCCAGGGGGGGACAGATACGCAGTATTTT. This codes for CASSPQGGTDTQYF.

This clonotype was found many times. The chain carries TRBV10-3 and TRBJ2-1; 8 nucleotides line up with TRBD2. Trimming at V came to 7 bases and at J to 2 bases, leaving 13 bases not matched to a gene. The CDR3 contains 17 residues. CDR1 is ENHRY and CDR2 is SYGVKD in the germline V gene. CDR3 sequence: CAITTPQRGKTYNEQFF. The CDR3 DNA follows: TGTGCCATCACCACCCCCCAGCGGGGGAAAACCTACAATGAGCAGTTCTTC.